The 26 T cell receptor beta chains below were found in one sample sequenced in a study of T cell repertoires in cytomegalovirus infection. TCRdb independently ran MiXCR on the reads; one entry per CDR3 protein. The table has about 340,000 distinct CDR3 sequences, 29% seen once. Their cognate antigens are unknown. Sequences were derived from cultured PBMCs, sampled from culture after CMV antigen stimulation. The receptors here all came from a human donor in good health (CMV status not recorded). Some clones in this sample may be carry-over from other donors' samples.

The chain couples TRBV6-5 to TRBJ1-5; 7 bases line up with TRBD1. Per germline, CDR1 MNHEY and CDR2 SVGAGI. V lost 5 bases to trimming and J lost 1 base; unmatched junction nucleotides: 8. CDR3 length: 16 residues. The DNA for the CDR3 is TGTGCCAGCAGTCAAATTCGACAGGGAAGCAATCAGCCCCAGCATTTT. Amino acid sequence: CASSQIRQGSNQPQHF.

The chain uses TRBV10-3 and TRBJ2-7, with D possibly being TRBD1 or TRBD2 (5 bases each). This CDR3 spans 15 amino acids. Trimming removed 0 bases from V and 6 bases from J, with 15 bases in between. CDR1 is ENHRY and CDR2 is SYGVKD in the germline V gene. The CDR3 loop is CAISESGPSFSEQYF. As DNA, the CDR3 is TGTGCCATCAGTGAGTCGGGGCCTAGCTTCTCCGAGCAGTACTTC.

The rearrangement links TRBV6-1 to TRBJ2-3, with TRBD1 matching over 7 bases. CDR3 length equals 16 residues. Per germline, CDR1 MNHNS and CDR2 SASEGT. Trimming removed 5 bases from V and 0 bases from J; junction bases left unmatched: 8. The CDR3, as DNA: TGTGCCAGCAGTTCCCGACAGGGTGATAGCACAGATACGCAGTATTTT. Its protein product is CASSSRQGDSTDTQYF.

This clonotype was picked up a small number of times. Here the CDR3 reads CASSPGVGTDTQYF. CDR3 in DNA: TGTGCCAGCAGCCCAGGGGTAGGGACAGATACGCAGTATTTT. The chain combines TRBV6-5 with TRBJ2-3; maybe TRBD1 (6 bases). V was cut by 6 bases and J by 3 bases, with 13 bases left in between. From germline, CDR1 is MNHEY and CDR2 SVGAGI. The CDR3 extends over 14 amino acids.

The genes are TRBV29-1 and TRBJ1-1, with 8 bases that match TRBD1. The CDR3 sequence is 15 residues long. The germline V gene has CDR1 SQVTM and CDR2 ANQGSEA. V was clipped by 4 bases and J by 2 bases; unmatched bases: 9. CDR3 DNA sequence: TGCAGCGTTGGGGCCCGGGACAGGTCAAACACTGAAGCTTTCTTT. Translated: CSVGARDRSNTEAFF. Full variable domain (rest looked up from reference TRBV29-1 and TRBJ1-1): SAVISQKPSRDICQRGTSLTIQCQVDSQVTMMFWYRQQPGQSLTLIATANQGSEATYESGFVIDKFPISRPNLTFSTLTVSNMSPEDSSIYLCSVGARDRSNTEAFFGQGTRLTVV.

The gene calls are TRBV7-3 and TRBJ1-5; D call uncertain. CDR1 SGHTA and CDR2 FQGTGA come from the germline V gene. CDR3 length: 18 residues. Trimming removed 1 base from V and 0 bases from J, with 16 bases in between. The CDR3 sequence is CASSLRFAGRHSNQPQHF. CDR3 DNA sequence: TGTGCCAGCAGCTTAAGATTCGCTGGCCGTCATAGCAATCAGCCCCAGCATTTT.

The sample holds a few counts of this clonotype. V usage is TRBV13 and J usage is TRBJ2-1, with TRBD1 identical over 8 bases. Germline V gene lookup returns CDR1 PRHDT and CDR2 FYEKMQ (reference sequence). Trimming at V came to 5 bases and at J to 0 bases, leaving 9 bases not matched to a gene. The CDR3 has 17 amino acids. The CDR3 region is CASSKRMTGDSYNEQFF. CDR3 DNA: TGTGCCAGCAGCAAGCGGATGACAGGGGACTCCTACAATGAGCAGTTCTTC.

The V call is TRBV7-9, the J call TRBJ2-1; 9 bases line up with TRBD2. Germline V gene lookup returns CDR1 SEHNR and CDR2 FQNEAQ (reference sequence). The CDR3 sequence is 16 residues long. The V segment lost 6 bases and the J segment 10 bases; nucleotides outside the gene matches: 16. The CDR3 DNA sequence: TGTGCCAGCAGTCCCTCCCCGGGACTAGCAGGTTGGGAGCAGTTCTTC. It is translated as CASSPSPGLAGWEQFF.

The chain uses TRBV2 and TRBJ1-4, with D possibly TRBD1 on 6 matching bases. Germline V gene data show CDR1 as SNHLY and CDR2 as FYNNEI. The germline V and J ends were trimmed by 5 bases and 4 bases, with 14 bases remaining between them. This CDR3 contains 15 residues. Here the CDR3 DNA reads TGTGCCAGCAGTCGGGACACGGGACATAATGAAAAACTGTTTTTT. It codes for CASSRDTGHNEKLFF.

The rearrangement uses TRBV10-3 and TRBJ1-6; D is possibly TRBD1 (5 bases). The CDR3 is 14 amino acids. Trimming took off 3 bases at V and 9 bases at J, with 12 bases between the two ends. Germline-derived CDR1 and CDR2 are ENHRY and SYGVKD. The CDR3 reads CAISEGRVSSPLHF. The CDR3 nucleotides are TGTGCCATCAGTGAAGGCAGGGTCAGTTCACCCCTCCACTTT.

The chain uses TRBV20-1 and TRBJ2-5, with TRBD1 matching 8 bases. V lost 5 bases to trimming and J lost 3 bases; unmatched junction nucleotides: 5. Germline assignment: CDR1 DFQATT and CDR2 SNEGSKA (reference sequence). This CDR3 has 13 amino acids. The CDR3: CSAPTTGEETQYF. CDR3 coding DNA: TGCAGTGCTCCAACGACAGGGGAAGAGACCCAGTACTTC.

The V call is TRBV25-1, the J call TRBJ2-1; 10 bases map to TRBD1. The CDR3 contains 16 residues. The V gene's germline CDR1 is MGHDK and CDR2 SYGVNS. Losses at the gene ends were 8 bases for V and 4 bases for J; bases not matched to a gene: 11. The DNA for the CDR3 is TGTGCCAGCGGGACAGGGGAAGCGGGTTCATACAATGAGCAGTTCTTC. Protein product: CASGTGEAGSYNEQFF.

This clonotype was seen a handful of times. This chain connects TRBV12-3 or TRBV12-4 to TRBJ2-7; a weak D match, TRBD1 (5 bases). V was shortened by 5 bases and J by 3 bases, with 11 bases between the two germline ends. The CDR3 consists of 13 residues. In nucleotides, the CDR3 is TGTGCCAGCAGTCTCGGACACAACTACGAGCAGTACTTC. It codes for CASSLGHNYEQYF.

The chain uses TRBV27 and TRBJ2-3; D not resolved. Germline loops: CDR1 MNHEY, CDR2 SMNVEV (reference sequence). The CDR3 consists of 16 residues. Trimming took off 4 bases at V and 6 bases at J, with 20 bases between the two ends. As DNA, the CDR3 is TGTGCCAGCAGTTCCACAGTGGGCTACGGCCCCGATACGCAGTATTTT. Translation gives CASSSTVGYGPDTQYF.

The chain recombines TRBV2 with TRBJ1-5; D perhaps matches TRBD1 (6 bases). Germline assignment: CDR1 SNHLY and CDR2 FYNNEI. V gave up 5 bases and J gave up 6 bases, with 17 bases separating them. The CDR3 loop spans 15 amino acids. The CDR3 loop is CASSPIDRLSQPQHF. The CDR3 nucleotides are TGTGCCAGCAGTCCGATCGACAGGTTAAGTCAGCCCCAGCATTTT.

A few counts support this clonotype. V and J are TRBV10-1 and TRBJ2-5; no clear D. The germline V gene has CDR1 WNHNN and CDR2 SYGVQD (reference sequence). The CDR3 has 13 residues. V was clipped by 6 bases and J by 5 bases, with 13 bases between them. CDR3 loop: CASSGTVGETQYF. In DNA, the CDR3 is TGCGCCAGCAGCGGAACAGTGGGGGAGACCCAGTACTTC.

The V gene is TRBV3-1, the J gene TRBJ1-4; tentatively, D is TRBD1 (5 bases). This CDR3 comprises 13 residues. CDR1 is LGHDT, CDR2 YNNKEL, per germline (reference sequence). Trimming took 3 bases from V and 7 from J, leaving 9 bases between them. This CDR3 reads CASSQRGTEKLFF. The CDR3 DNA is TGTGCCAGCAGCCAGCGGGGGACTGAAAAACTGTTTTTT.

J is TRBJ2-1 and V is TRBV14; 8 bases match TRBD1. The CDR3 has 15 amino acids. Germline-derived CDR1 and CDR2 are SGHDN and FVKESK. V was pared by 1 base and J by 3 bases, with 2 bases of the junction left unmatched. The CDR3 loop is CASSQGDRRYNEQFF. The CDR3 region has the DNA TGTGCCAGCAGCCAAGGGGACAGGCGCTACAATGAGCAGTTCTTC.

This clonotype has ten or more counts. In DNA form, the CDR3 reads TGCAGCGTTGCACGCGGGAACACTGAAGCTTTCTTT. It codes for CSVARGNTEAFF. V and J are TRBV29-1 and TRBJ1-1, with D uncertain. The CDR3 sequence is 12 residues long. The germline V gene encodes CDR1 SQVTM and CDR2 ANQGSEA. Trimming shortened V by 4 bases and J by 1 base, and 7 bases separated the two germline ends.

This clonotype occurred a few times. This chain links TRBV4-2 with TRBJ1-1; tentatively, D is TRBD1 (5 bases). V gave up 1 base and J gave up 1 base, with 13 bases separating them. Per germline, CDR1 LGHNA and CDR2 YNFKEQ. The CDR3 spans 16 residues. The CDR3 coding sequence is TGTGCCAGCAGCCAAGGGACGAGGGGTTCGAACACTGAAGCTTTCTTT. This gives the protein CASSQGTRGSNTEAFF.

The chain employs TRBV4-1 and TRBJ2-1, with a tentative D call TRBD2 (6 bases). The length of the CDR3 is 15 residues. Germline CDR1 is MGHRA and CDR2 is YSYEKL. The V and J ends lost 0 bases and 0 bases respectively, with 6 bases between them. CDR3 amino acids: CASSQETSSYNEQFF. The CDR3 coding sequence is TGCGCCAGCAGCCAAGAGACTAGCTCCTACAATGAGCAGTTCTTC.

The chain uses TRBV20-1 and TRBJ2-3; 9 nucleotides agree with TRBD2. Germline V CDR1 and CDR2: DFQATT, SNEGSKA (reference sequence). The CDR3 runs to 15 residues. Trimming cost V 6 bases and J 2 bases; bases outside gene matches: 9. This chain's CDR3 is CSAEPSGVPTDTQYF. The CDR3 DNA reads as TGCAGTGCAGAACCTAGCGGGGTACCCACAGATACGCAGTATTTT.

This clonotype was picked up a small number of times. This chain uses TRBV5-1 with TRBJ1-1; 8 nucleotides agree with TRBD1. CDR1 is SGHRS, CDR2 YFSETQ, per germline. This CDR3 contains 16 residues. V trimming: 3 bases; J trimming: 3 bases; junction bases outside the gene matches: 10. The CDR3 coding sequence is TGCGCCAGCAGCTCATCAGGGGGCAAAGGGGACACTGAAGCTTTCTTT. Translating it yields CASSSSGGKGDTEAFF.

This sequence joins TRBV7-8 and TRBJ2-7; 8 positions match TRBD1. Unmatched junction bases numbered 17, after V lost 4 bases and J lost 9 bases. Germline CDR1 reads SGHVS; CDR2 reads FQNEAQ. The CDR3 is 16 residues long. CDR3 sequence (DNA): TGTGCCAGCAGCTGGGTCATCAACAGGGGGGTTTTCGGGCAGTACTTC. It yields the protein CASSWVINRGVFGQYF.

This clonotype was observed a handful of times. The chain is built from TRBV7-8 and TRBJ1-5; D might be TRBD1 (6 bases). The length of the CDR3 is 15 residues. V dropped 4 bases and J dropped 6 bases, with 16 bases sitting between them. From germline, CDR1 is SGHVS and CDR2 FQNEAQ. CDR3 in amino acids: CASSSPGGRGQPQHF. The CDR3 nucleotides are TGTGCCAGCAGCTCCCCGGGAGGCAGGGGTCAGCCCCAGCATTTT.

This chain links TRBV27 with TRBJ2-7, with 7 bases lining up with TRBD1. The CDR3 has 14 residues. Germline V gene sequence: CDR1 MNHEY, CDR2 SMNVEV (reference sequence). V trimming: 7 bases; J trimming: 3 bases; junction bases outside the gene matches: 9. CDR3 coding DNA: TGTGCCAGCATCCCGACAGGGTCGGGCTACGAGCAGTACTTC. Its translation is CASIPTGSGYEQYF.